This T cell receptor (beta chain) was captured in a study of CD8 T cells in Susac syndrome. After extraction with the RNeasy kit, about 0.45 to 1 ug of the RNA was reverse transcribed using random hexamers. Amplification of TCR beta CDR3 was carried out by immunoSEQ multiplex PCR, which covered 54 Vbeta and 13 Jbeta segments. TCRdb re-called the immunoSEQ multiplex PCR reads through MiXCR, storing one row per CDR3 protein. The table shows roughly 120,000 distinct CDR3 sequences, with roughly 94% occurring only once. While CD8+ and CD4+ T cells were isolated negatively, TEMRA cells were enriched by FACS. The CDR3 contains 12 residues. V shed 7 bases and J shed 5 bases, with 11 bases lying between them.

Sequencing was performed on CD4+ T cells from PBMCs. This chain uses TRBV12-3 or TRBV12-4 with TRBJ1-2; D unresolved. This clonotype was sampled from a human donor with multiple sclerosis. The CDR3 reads CASIGPAYGYTF. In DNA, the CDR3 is TGTGCCAGCATCGGGCCGGCGTATGGCTACACCTTC.